A single sample gave rise to the 2 T cell receptor beta chains below, sequenced in a study of spatial heterogeneity in lung cancer. The study, taken as a whole, reports: Intratumoral expanded alpha and beta TCR counts were found to track tumor mutation counts.

Time point denoted: sample taken at primary tumor resection. These receptors lack a known antigen. Each CDR3 protein gets one entry after TCRdb re-called the 5' RACE reads with MiXCR. In the table there are about 14,000 distinct CDR3 sequences, approximately 4.5% of which are singletons. Sequencing was performed on lung tumor tissue, taken at surgery. These receptors were collected from a female donor with early-stage non-small cell lung cancer.

This clonotype was seen ten or more times. The gene calls are TRBV6-5 and TRBJ2-7; D is unclear. V shed 5 bases and J shed 6 bases, with 8 bases lying between them. This CDR3 spans 11 amino acids. Germline V gene lookup returns CDR1 MNHEY and CDR2 SVGAGI. In DNA, the CDR3 is TGTGCCAGCAGTACCCCCCGCGAGCAGTACTTC. Encoded protein: CASSTPREQYF.

The chain combines TRBV7-8 with TRBJ1-6, with D hard to call. Trimming removed 1 base from V and 8 bases from J, with 6 bases in between. CDR3 size: 13 residues. The germline gives CDR1 SGHVS, CDR2 FQNEAQ. DNA for the CDR3: TGTGCCAGCAGCTTAGTCGTGGATTCACCCCTCCACTTT. As protein: CASSLVVDSPLHF.